Listed below are T cell receptor beta chains from one sample, sequenced in a study of beta chain features in type 1 diabetes. The data were produced by immunoSEQ multiplex PCR, yet TCRdb's version contains in-frame clones alone and is incomplete. The sample has 600,000 to 700,000 clones, around 15% seen once. Sequencing was done on a sample of naive CD4+ T cells from blood. The receptors derive from a man between 18 and 29 years old with type 1 diabetes. CDR3s include the opening cysteine and the closing phenylalanine or tryptophan. A D gene is named only where the DNA matches it firmly. Size tells how often a clone was seen (once, few, many) or the class of an expanded clone, and some rows leave it out.

v_call: TRBV5-1; clone_size: few; d_call: NA; j_call: TRBJ2-3; cdr3_nt: TGCGCCAGCAGCTTGGACAACCCTAGGGATACGCAGTATTTT; cdr3_aa: CASSLDNPRDTQYF
v_call: TRBV5-1; clone_size: few; d_call: TRBD2; j_call: TRBJ2-5; cdr3_nt: TGCGCCAGCAGCCTCCATCCGGGAGGAGAGACCCAGTACTTC; cdr3_aa: CASSLHPGGETQYF
v_call: TRBV30; clone_size: NA; d_call: NA; j_call: TRBJ2-7; cdr3_nt: TGTGCCTGGAGTGGCTCTTCACTGAATAATAGGTACGAGCAGTACTTC; cdr3_aa: CAWSGSSLNNRYEQYF
v_call: TRBV20-1; clone_size: few; d_call: NA; j_call: TRBJ2-3; cdr3_nt: TGCAGTGCGAGTAATGGAGATACGCAGTATTTT; cdr3_aa: CSASNGDTQYF
v_call: TRBV9; clone_size: NA; d_call: NA; j_call: TRBJ1-1; cdr3_nt: TGTGCCAGCAGCGTCGTCACTGAAGCTTTCTTT; cdr3_aa: CASSVVTEAFF
v_call: TRBV5-1; clone_size: few; d_call: TRBD2; j_call: TRBJ2-3; cdr3_nt: TGCGCCAGCATCGGACTAGCGGGGTCCACAGATACGCAGTATTTT; cdr3_aa: CASIGLAGSTDTQYF
v_call: TRBV28; clone_size: few; d_call: NA; j_call: TRBJ2-7; cdr3_nt: TGTGCCAGCAGTTCGGTCGAGCAGTACTTC; cdr3_aa: CASSSVEQYF
v_call: TRBV21-1; clone_size: NA; d_call: NA; j_call: TRBJ2-7; cdr3_nt: TGTGCCAGCAGCCCAGGGGCGTACGAGCAGTACTTC; cdr3_aa: CASSPGAYEQYF
v_call: TRBV20-1; clone_size: NA; d_call: NA; j_call: TRBJ1-1; cdr3_nt: TGCAGTTTGACAGTCAACACTGAAGCTTTCTTT; cdr3_aa: CSLTVNTEAFF
v_call: TRBV6-5; clone_size: few; d_call: NA; j_call: TRBJ2-4; cdr3_nt: TGTGCCAGCAGTACAGGGCGGTTAGAAAACATTCAGTACTTC; cdr3_aa: CASSTGRLENIQYF
v_call: TRBV11-3; clone_size: NA; d_call: NA; j_call: TRBJ1-2; cdr3_nt: TGTGCCAGCAGCGATCGGGACGGTCAGTTGTATGGCTACACCTTC; cdr3_aa: CASSDRDGQLYGYTF
v_call: TRBV4-1; clone_size: NA; d_call: TRBD1; j_call: TRBJ1-5; cdr3_nt: TGCGCCAGCAGCCAAGGGACAGGGGGCCCTAATCAGCCCCAGCATTTT; cdr3_aa: CASSQGTGGPNQPQHF
v_call: TRBV29-1; clone_size: few; d_call: NA; j_call: TRBJ1-3; cdr3_nt: TGCAGCGTCCCCCACAGGGATCTGACTGGAAACACCATATATTTT; cdr3_aa: CSVPHRDLTGNTIYF
v_call: TRBV30; clone_size: NA; d_call: NA; j_call: TRBJ2-5; cdr3_nt: TGTGCCTGGAGTCCGCATTCGGCTCCCCATGCGGACTTC; cdr3_aa: CAWSPHSAPHADF
v_call: TRBV29-1; clone_size: NA; d_call: NA; j_call: TRBJ2-5; cdr3_nt: TGCAGCGTTGAAGTCCAGGTACAAGAGACCCAGTACTTC; cdr3_aa: CSVEVQVQETQYF
v_call: TRBV14; clone_size: NA; d_call: NA; j_call: TRBJ1-4; cdr3_nt: TGTGCCAGCAGCACCGGGAGTTACCGAAGGAATGAAAAACTGTTTTTT; cdr3_aa: CASSTGSYRRNEKLFF
v_call: TRBV27; clone_size: few; d_call: NA; j_call: TRBJ1-2; cdr3_nt: TGTGCCAGCAGTTTGGACGGGGTTGGCCACTATGGCTACACCTTC; cdr3_aa: CASSLDGVGHYGYTF
v_call: TRBV30; clone_size: NA; d_call: TRBD1; j_call: TRBJ1-5; cdr3_nt: TGTGCCTGGGCCAGACAGGGGGGCGATCAGCCCCAGCATTTT; cdr3_aa: CAWARQGGDQPQHF
v_call: TRBV7-3; clone_size: NA; d_call: NA; j_call: TRBJ2-5; cdr3_nt: TGTGCCAGCAGCGCCCAAGGGGTAGAGACCCAGTACTTC; cdr3_aa: CASSAQGVETQYF
v_call: TRBV18; clone_size: NA; d_call: NA; j_call: TRBJ1-1; cdr3_nt: TGTGCCAGCTCACCATTGGGCAGGGAGAACACTGAAGCTTTCTTT; cdr3_aa: CASSPLGRENTEAFF
v_call: TRBV15; clone_size: NA; d_call: NA; j_call: TRBJ1-5; cdr3_nt: TGTGCCACCAGCAGAGTACAGGTTCAGTCTCATCAGCCCCAGCATTTT; cdr3_aa: CATSRVQVQSHQPQHF
v_call: TRBV20-1; clone_size: NA; d_call: NA; j_call: TRBJ1-6; cdr3_nt: TGCAGTGCTATATTACATTCACCCCTCCACTTT; cdr3_aa: CSAILHSPLHF
v_call: TRBV29-1; clone_size: NA; d_call: TRBD1; j_call: TRBJ1-1; cdr3_nt: TGCAGCGTTGGACAGGGGGCTGAAGCTTTCTTT; cdr3_aa: CSVGQGAEAFF
v_call: TRBV27; clone_size: few; d_call: NA; j_call: TRBJ1-5; cdr3_nt: TGTGCCAGCCATAGCAATCAGCCCCAGCATTTT; cdr3_aa: CASHSNQPQHF
v_call: TRBV6-6; clone_size: NA; d_call: NA; j_call: TRBJ2-7; cdr3_nt: TGTGCCAGCAGCCCGGGGCTTGGGCCGGGGTACGAGCAGTACTTC; cdr3_aa: CASSPGLGPGYEQYF
v_call: TRBV6-1; clone_size: few; d_call: NA; j_call: TRBJ2-4; cdr3_nt: TGTGCCAGCAGTGAACTCAGGCTAGCCAAAAACATTCAGTACTTC; cdr3_aa: CASSELRLAKNIQYF
v_call: TRBV30; clone_size: few; d_call: NA; j_call: TRBJ2-7; cdr3_nt: TGTGCCTGGAGCGGGACCGTCTACGAGCAGTACTTC; cdr3_aa: CAWSGTVYEQYF
v_call: TRBV4-1; clone_size: NA; d_call: NA; j_call: TRBJ1-4; cdr3_nt: TGCGCCAGCAGCCAAGACAGGGAAGTGGGGCTGTTTTTT; cdr3_aa: CASSQDREVGLFF
v_call: TRBV15; clone_size: few; d_call: NA; j_call: TRBJ1-5; cdr3_nt: TGTGCCACCAGCAGACCAAGCAATCAGCCCCAGCATTTT; cdr3_aa: CATSRPSNQPQHF
v_call: TRBV6-1; clone_size: few; d_call: TRBD1; j_call: TRBJ1-2; cdr3_nt: TGTGCCAGCAGGCCCAAGGGACAGGGGACGTATGGCTACACCTTC; cdr3_aa: CASRPKGQGTYGYTF